This TCR beta chain was identified in a study of metastatic and nonmetastatic thyroid tumors. Across the study: The comparison covered peripheral blood and tumor or nodule tissue in malignant and benign thyroid patients.

No patient had received any treatment before thyroid surgery. Comment on this clone: Its antigen is as yet unknown.

Original processing methods: Differences in CDR3 between clinicopathological groups were drawn on to build a classifier intended to discriminate distant-metastatic papillary thyroid cancer patients. MiXCR was used by TCRdb to re-call the PCR reads. The V and J calls and clone size come from TCRdb's table, not from the authors' own analysis. This table holds tens of thousands of clones, approximately 19% found once. Study-wide points: Within blood and tumor, benign nodules reportedly had significantly lower TCR beta diversity than malignant thyroid tumors did.

The source is a female donor with papillary thyroid cancer or a benign thyroid nodule (not recorded which). Some clones in this sample may be carry-over from other donors' samples. The sequencing sample was made of blood.

The CDR3 nucleotides are TGCGCCAGCAGGCGGGGACAGCCCGACACAGATACGCAGTATTTT. The encoded protein is CASRRGQPDTDTQYF. V and J are TRBV5-1 and TRBJ2-3; a weak D match, TRBD1 (7 bases). Trimming pared 5 bases from V and 2 bases from J, leaving 15 bases between. The CDR3 extends over 15 amino acids. Germline V gene data show CDR1 as SGHRS and CDR2 as YFSETQ.